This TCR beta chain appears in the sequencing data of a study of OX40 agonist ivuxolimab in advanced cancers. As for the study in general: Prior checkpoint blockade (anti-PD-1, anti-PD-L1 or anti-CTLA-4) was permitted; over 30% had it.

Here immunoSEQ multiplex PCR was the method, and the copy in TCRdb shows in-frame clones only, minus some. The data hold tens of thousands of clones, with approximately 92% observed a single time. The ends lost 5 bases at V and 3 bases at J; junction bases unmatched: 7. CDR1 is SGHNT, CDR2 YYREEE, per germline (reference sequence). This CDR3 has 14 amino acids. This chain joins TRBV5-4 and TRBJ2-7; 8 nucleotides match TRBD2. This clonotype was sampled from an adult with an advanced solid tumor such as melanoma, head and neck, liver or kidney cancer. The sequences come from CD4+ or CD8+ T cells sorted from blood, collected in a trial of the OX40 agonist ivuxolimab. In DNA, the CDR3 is TGTGCCAGCAGAGGGAGCGGGAGTAACTACGAGCAGTACTTC. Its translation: CASRGSGSNYEQYF.